The T cell receptor beta chain under discussion was sequenced for a study of shared T cell receptors in the human thymus. Some clones are missing from TCRdb's copy, which holds only in-frame ones; the method was immunoSEQ multiplex PCR. Here the sample spans more than 550,000 clones, 75% to 90% being singletons. Trimming removed 6 bases from V and 7 bases from J, with 12 bases in between. Looked up from germline, CDR1 is MNHEY and CDR2 is SMNVEV (reference sequence). This CDR3 region has 12 residues. These same records also appear under a second study, on human thymus T cells. This second study notes: The donors were infants in Finland with congenital heart defects, otherwise immunologically healthy. Obtained as resections during corrective heart surgery, the thymus tissue was then studied. Unrelated individuals had highly overlapping thymic repertoires, as reported in related research.

Sequenced input: thymocytes. The chain has TRBV27 and TRBJ1-1; D is possibly TRBD1 (5 bases). The TCR sequence derives from a girl younger than two with a congenital heart defect. CDR3 loop: CASRPPGREAFF. The CDR3, as DNA: TGTGCCAGCAGACCTCCAGGGCGTGAAGCTTTCTTT.